The 8 T cell receptor beta chains below come from one sample, sequenced in a study of shared clonotypes between healthy human individuals. Assay used: immunoSEQ multiplex PCR; TCRdb lists only in-frame clones, some missing. The data hold 730,000 or so clones, with approximately 79% observed a single time. The material sequenced was memory CD4+ T cells sorted from blood. Subset specified: CD45RA-negative fraction. Every receptor here comes from a woman aged 30 to 39 in good health.

The chain employs TRBV27 and TRBJ2-5; the match to TRBD2 covers 7 bases. CDR1 MNHEY and CDR2 SMNVEV come from the germline V gene (reference sequence). CDR3 length: 18 residues. The J segment lost 5 bases and the V segment lost 6 bases, leaving 21 bases of the junction unmatched. CDR3 region: CASSNNGLAVPLGETQYF. The CDR3 DNA reads TGTGCCAGCAGCAATAACGGGCTAGCGGTCCCTCTGGGGGAGACCCAGTACTTC.

V gene TRBV7-2 combines with J gene TRBJ2-1; D is unclear. Germline values: CDR1 SGHTA, CDR2 FQGNSA. The CDR3 runs 12 residues. Trimming cost V 6 bases and J 9 bases, with 12 bases left between them. In nucleotides, the CDR3 is TGTGCCAGCAGGTCCCCCCCGGGTGAGCAGTTCTTC. As protein: CASRSPPGEQFF.

The chain has TRBV29-1 and TRBJ2-3; D might be TRBD2 (6 bases). CDR1 is SQVTM, CDR2 ANQGSEA, per germline. This CDR3 region has 13 residues. Trimming took off 3 bases at V and 1 base at J, with 8 bases between the two ends. The CDR3 region is CSVEASGTDTQYF. Here the CDR3 DNA reads TGCAGCGTTGAGGCTAGCGGCACAGATACGCAGTATTTT.

With regard to this clone: The sample holds other DNA sequences that translate to the same CDR3. The chain recombines TRBV19 with TRBJ2-1; D gene unclear. The CDR3 totals 11 residues. Trimming removed 5 bases from V and 4 bases from J, with 3 bases in between. Per germline, CDR1 LNHDA and CDR2 SQIVND (reference sequence). The CDR3 nucleotides are TGTGCCAGTAGTCGGTACAATGAGCAGTTCTTC. It specifies CASSRYNEQFF.

The CDR3 here is CASSRREGANSGNTIYF. The CDR3 region has the DNA TGTGCCAGCAGCCGGAGGGAGGGTGCTAACTCTGGAAACACCATATATTTT. The V and J genes are TRBV14 and TRBJ1-3; D gene unclear. The germline CDR1 and CDR2 sequences are SGHDN and FVKESK. This CDR3 has 17 amino acids. Trimming removed 4 bases at V and 0 bases at J, with 16 bases between. The whole variable domain, remainder taken from reference TRBV14 and TRBJ1-3, is EAGVTQFPSHSVIEKGQTVTLRCDPISGHDNLYWYRRVMGKEIKFLLHFVKESKQDESGMPNNRFLAERTGGTYSTLKVQPAELEDSGVYFCASSRREGANSGNTIYFGEGSWLTVV.

The rearrangement joins TRBV10-3 to TRBJ1-1, with no clear D. CDR3 size: 13 residues. Germline CDR1 is ENHRY and CDR2 is SYGVKD. V was trimmed by 4 bases and J by 4 bases, leaving 10 bases between them. Here the CDR3 reads CAISGQNPTEAFF. The CDR3 bases are TGTGCCATCAGTGGGCAGAACCCCACTGAAGCTTTCTTT.

This clone turned up a few times. The chain joins TRBV7-9 to TRBJ2-5, with D possibly being TRBD2 (6 bases). Germline CDR1 and CDR2: SEHNR and FQNEAQ (reference sequence). With 3 bases removed from V and 5 bases from J, the gap between germline ends came to 10 bases. The CDR3 consists of 13 residues. CDR3 sequence reads: CASSFGEVETQYF. For the CDR3, the DNA is TGTGCCAGCAGCTTCGGGGAGGTCGAGACCCAGTACTTC.

The rearrangement uses TRBV12-5 and TRBJ1-5; D is undetermined. This CDR3 has 15 amino acids. V gave up 0 bases and J gave up 2 bases, with 8 bases separating them. Germline V gene lookup returns CDR1 LGHNT and CDR2 FRNRAP. As DNA, the CDR3 is TGTGCTAGTGGTTTGGTAGAAATTGGCAATCAGCCCCAGCATTTT. Its translation: CASGLVEIGNQPQHF. Supplemented by reference TRBV12-5 and TRBJ1-5, the full variable domain reads DARVTQTPRHKVTEMGQEVTMRCQPILGHNTVFWYRQTMMQGLELLAYFRNRAPLDDSGMPKDRFSAEMPDATLATLKIQPSEPRDSAVYFCASGLVEIGNQPQHFGDGTRLSIL.